This TCR beta chain was obtained from a study of siplizumab effects on memory and regulatory T cells. The study, taken as a whole, reports: Most alloreactive clones went unmapped to unstimulated subsets; only a minor fraction mapped. Alloreactive sequences tracing back to unstimulated CD4+ memory cells fell significantly with siplizumab. Naive T cells appeared more varied than memory cells and looked like key alloresponse contributors. For mappable alloreactive CD4+ clones, the mean Treg-derived fraction was around 74% with siplizumab and 26.9% in controls.

Germline CDR1 KGHSH, CDR2 LQKENI. CDR3 length equals 14 residues. V was cut by 1 base and J by 2 bases, with 7 bases left in between. The assay was immunoSEQ multiplex PCR, and TCRdb's table has in-frame clones only and misses some. The data contain some 100,000 clones, approximately 94% of them seen just once; the ten biggest clones take up over 1%. This clone was counted once. Its antigen remains unknown. Sequenced: non-Treg CD4+ T cells sorted from blood. The chain links TRBV18 to TRBJ2-3; D is undetermined. The clonotype comes from a human donor in good health. CDR3 residues: CASSPQTNTDTQYF. The CDR3 nucleotides read TGTGCCAGCTCACCACAGACAAACACAGATACGCAGTATTTT.